This TCR beta chain emerged from a study of shared clonotypes between healthy human individuals. This clone has more than one count but fewer than ten. At one end the junction does not follow the germline gene, possibly because of a read error. Measured with immunoSEQ multiplex PCR; TCRdb has only the in-frame clones, and not every one. The data show about 710,000 clones, less than 80% seen once. CDR3 length equals 14 residues. Germline values: CDR1 SGDLS, CDR2 YYNGEE. Sequencing input: memory CD4+ T cells sorted from blood. Regarding subset: CD45RA-negative fraction. This receptor was identified in a woman in her twenties or thirties in good health. The V gene is TRBV9, the J gene TRBJ2-1, with TRBD2 matching 9 bases. The CDR3 region is CASSVGASGAPGIF. The CDR3 DNA sequence: TGTGCCAGCAGCGTAGGGGCTAGCGGGGCCCCGGGGATCTTC.